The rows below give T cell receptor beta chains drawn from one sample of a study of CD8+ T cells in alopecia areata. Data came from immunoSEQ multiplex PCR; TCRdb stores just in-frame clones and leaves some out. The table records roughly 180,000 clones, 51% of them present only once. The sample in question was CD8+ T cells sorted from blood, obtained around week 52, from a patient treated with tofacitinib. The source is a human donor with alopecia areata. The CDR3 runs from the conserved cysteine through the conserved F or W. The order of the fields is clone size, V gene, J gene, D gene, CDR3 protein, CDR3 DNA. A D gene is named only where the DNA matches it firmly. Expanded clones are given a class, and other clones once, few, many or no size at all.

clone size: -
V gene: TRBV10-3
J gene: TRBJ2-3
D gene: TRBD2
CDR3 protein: CAISVSGGTDTQYF
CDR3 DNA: TGTGCCATCAGTGTTAGCGGGGGGACAGATACGCAGTATTTT

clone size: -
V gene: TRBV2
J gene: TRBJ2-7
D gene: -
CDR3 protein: CASRSISYEQYF
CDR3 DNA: TGTGCCAGCCGATCCATCTCCTACGAGCAGTACTTC

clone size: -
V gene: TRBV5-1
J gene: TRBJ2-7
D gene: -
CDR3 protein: CASSLVAAPNYEQYF
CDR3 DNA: TGCGCCAGCAGCTTGGTGGCAGCCCCTAACTACGAGCAGTACTTC

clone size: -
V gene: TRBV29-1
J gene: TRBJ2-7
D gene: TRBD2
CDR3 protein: CSVPGGDYEQYF
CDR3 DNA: TGCAGCGTTCCCGGGGGGGACTACGAGCAGTACTTC

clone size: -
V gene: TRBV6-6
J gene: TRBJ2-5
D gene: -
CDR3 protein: CAIQQGLGTQYF
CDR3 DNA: TGTGCCATCCAACAGGGATTGGGGACCCAGTACTTC

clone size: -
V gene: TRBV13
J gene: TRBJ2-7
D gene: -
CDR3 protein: CASSLQDYEQYF
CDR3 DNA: TGTGCCAGCAGCTTACAGGATTACGAGCAGTACTTC

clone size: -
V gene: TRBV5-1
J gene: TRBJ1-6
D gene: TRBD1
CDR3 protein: CASSPGQGGSYNSPLHF
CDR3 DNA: TGCGCCAGCAGCCCAGGACAGGGAGGCTCCTATAATTCACCCCTCCACTTT

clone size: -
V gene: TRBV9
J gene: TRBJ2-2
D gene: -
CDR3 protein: CASSLNAQGHYTGELFF
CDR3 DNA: TGTGCCAGCAGCCTCAACGCTCAGGGGCACTACACCGGGGAGCTGTTTTTT

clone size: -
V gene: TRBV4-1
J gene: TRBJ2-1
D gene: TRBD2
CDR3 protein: CASSHRTSGEFSNEQFF
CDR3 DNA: TGCGCCAGCAGCCATCGGACTAGCGGGGAATTTTCCAATGAGCAGTTCTTC

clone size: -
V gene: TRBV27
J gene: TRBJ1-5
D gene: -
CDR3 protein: CASSYNGGKNQPQHF
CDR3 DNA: TGTGCCAGCAGTTATAACGGCGGGAAAAATCAGCCCCAGCATTTT

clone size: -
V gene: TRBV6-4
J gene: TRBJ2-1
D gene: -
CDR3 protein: CASSSLMTNPSSYNEQFF
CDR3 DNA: TGTGCCAGCAGTTCACTCATGACCAATCCCTCCTCCTACAATGAGCAGTTCTTC

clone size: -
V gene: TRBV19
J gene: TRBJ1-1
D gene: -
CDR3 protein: CASSPNRDSNTEAFF
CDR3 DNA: TGTGCCAGTAGTCCGAACAGGGACTCAAACACTGAAGCTTTCTTT

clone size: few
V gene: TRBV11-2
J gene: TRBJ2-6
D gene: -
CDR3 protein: CASSLVGNSGANVLTF
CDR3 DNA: TGTGCCAGCAGCTTAGTTGGGAACTCTGGGGCCAACGTCCTGACTTTC

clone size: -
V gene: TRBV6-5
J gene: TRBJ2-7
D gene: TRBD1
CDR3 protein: CASSPDRGAEQYF
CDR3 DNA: TGTGCCAGCTCCCCGGACAGGGGTGCTGAGCAGTACTTC

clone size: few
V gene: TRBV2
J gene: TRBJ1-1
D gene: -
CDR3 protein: CASIGGGNTEAFF
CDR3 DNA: TGTGCCAGCATTGGAGGGGGAAACACTGAAGCTTTCTTT

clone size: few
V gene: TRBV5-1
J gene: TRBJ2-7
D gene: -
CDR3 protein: CASTLAPGQGNYEQYF
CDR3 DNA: TGCGCCAGCACATTGGCTCCTGGCCAGGGCAACTACGAGCAGTACTTC

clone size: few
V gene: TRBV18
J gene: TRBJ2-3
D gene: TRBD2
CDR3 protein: CASSPPGGNTDTQYF
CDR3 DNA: TGTGCCAGCTCACCACCCGGGGGGAACACAGATACGCAGTATTTT

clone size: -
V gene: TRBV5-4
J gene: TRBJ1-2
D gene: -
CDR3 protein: CASSLGGQGPGYTF
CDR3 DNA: TGTGCCAGCAGCTTGGGGGGGCAGGGACCGGGCTACACCTTC

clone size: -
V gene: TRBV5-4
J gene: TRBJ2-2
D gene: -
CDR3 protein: CASSRKGSNTGELFF
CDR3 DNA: TGTGCCAGCAGCCGGAAAGGGTCGAACACCGGGGAGCTGTTTTTT

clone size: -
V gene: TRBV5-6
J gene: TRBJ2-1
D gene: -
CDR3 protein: CASSLGDNEQFF
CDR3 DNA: TGTGCCAGCAGCTTGGGCGATAATGAGCAGTTCTTC

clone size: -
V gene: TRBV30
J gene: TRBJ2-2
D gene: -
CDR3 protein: CAWTPTERGNTGELFF
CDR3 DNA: TGTGCCTGGACTCCCACGGAGAGGGGGAACACCGGGGAGCTGTTTTTT

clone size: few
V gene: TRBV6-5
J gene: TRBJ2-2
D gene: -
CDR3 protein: CASTSLLGTGELFF
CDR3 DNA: TGTGCCAGCACCTCACTACTTGGAACCGGGGAGCTGTTTTTT

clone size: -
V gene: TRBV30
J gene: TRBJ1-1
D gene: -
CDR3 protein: CAWRQNTEAFF
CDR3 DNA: TGTGCCTGGAGGCAGAACACTGAAGCTTTCTTT

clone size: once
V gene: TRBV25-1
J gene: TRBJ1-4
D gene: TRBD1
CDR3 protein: CASSTWTGLVEKLFF
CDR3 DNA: TGTGCCAGCAGTACTTGGACAGGCTTAGTTGAAAAACTGTTTTTT

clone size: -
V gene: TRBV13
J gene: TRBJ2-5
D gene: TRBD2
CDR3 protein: CASSLNPDGARGETQYF
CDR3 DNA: TGTGCCAGCAGCTTAAATCCCGACGGTGCGCGGGGGGAGACCCAGTACTTC

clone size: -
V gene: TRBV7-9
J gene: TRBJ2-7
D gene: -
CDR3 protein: CASSLEVYEQYF
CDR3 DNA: TGTGCCAGCAGCTTAGAAGTATACGAGCAGTACTTC

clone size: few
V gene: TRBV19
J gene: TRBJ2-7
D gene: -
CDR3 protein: CASSIPGYSYEQYF
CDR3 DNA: TGTGCCAGTAGTATACCAGGGTATTCCTACGAGCAGTACTTC